This entry lists 32 T cell receptor beta chains sequenced from one sample in a study of CD8 T cells in Susac syndrome. Reverse transcription used roughly 0.45 to 1 ug RNA and random hexamers. Via MiXCR, TCRdb re-called the immunoSEQ multiplex PCR reads, giving one row per CDR3 protein. The sample includes hundreds of thousands of distinct CDR3 sequences, 89% of them seen just once. The sample consisted of CD8+ T cells from PBMCs. The receptor source for this set is a human donor with multiple sclerosis.

The J gene is TRBJ1-1, the V gene TRBV5-4; D remains ambiguous. CDR1 and CDR2 from the germline V gene are SGHNT and YYREEE (reference sequence). The length of the CDR3 is 13 residues. V gave up 2 bases and J gave up 1 base, with 6 bases separating them. This CDR3 is CASSFTWNTEAFF. The CDR3 DNA follows: TGTGCCAGCAGCTTCACTTGGAACACTGAAGCTTTCTTT.

CDR3 protein: CASSPRTGEKETQYF. CDR3 nucleotides: TGTGCCAGCAGTCCACGGACAGGGGAGAAAGAGACCCAGTACTTC. V and J are TRBV27 and TRBJ2-5, with 9 bases matching TRBD1. Germline CDR1 reads MNHEY; CDR2 reads SMNVEV (reference sequence). With V trimmed by 5 bases and J by 3 bases, 7 bases remained unmatched. The CDR3 is made up of 15 amino acids.

DNA for the CDR3: TGCGCCAGCCAAAGAGGGACTGAAGCTTTCTTT. Translated, it gives CASQRGTEAFF. The chain couples TRBV5-1 to TRBJ1-1; D unclear. Trimming shortened V by 7 bases and J by 5 bases, and 9 bases separated the two germline ends. Germline loops: CDR1 SGHRS, CDR2 YFSETQ. The CDR3 has 11 residues.

The genes are TRBV27 and TRBJ2-5, with D hard to call. The germline V gene encodes CDR1 MNHEY and CDR2 SMNVEV (reference sequence). The V and J ends lost 5 bases and 5 bases respectively, with 12 bases between them. This CDR3 has 13 residues. The CDR3 reads CASSTDFWETQYF. The CDR3 DNA reads TGTGCCAGCAGTACCGACTTCTGGGAGACCCAGTACTTC.

The CDR3 is CASSDSSGRALAYNEQFF. CDR3 sequence (DNA): TGTGCCAGCAGCGATTCTAGCGGGAGGGCTCTCGCCTACAATGAGCAGTTCTTC. This chain connects TRBV11-1 to TRBJ2-1; TRBD2 agrees at 12 bases. Germline trimming cut 5 bases from V and 2 bases from J; bases unmatched to any gene: 10. Germline CDR1 reads SGHAT; CDR2 reads FQDESV (reference sequence). The CDR3 covers 18 residues.

The chain has TRBV27 and TRBJ2-7, with 8 bases lining up with TRBD1. V was clipped by 4 bases and J by 2 bases; unmatched bases: 7. The germline V gene encodes CDR1 MNHEY and CDR2 SMNVEV (reference sequence). The CDR3 runs 15 residues. CDR3: CASSSGTGLPYEQYF. In nucleotides, the CDR3 is TGTGCCAGCAGTTCCGGGACAGGCCTACCCTACGAGCAGTACTTC.

The J gene is TRBJ2-1, the V gene TRBV27; 16 positions match TRBD2. The CDR3 is made up of 17 amino acids. V trimming: 0 bases; J trimming: 7 bases; junction bases outside the gene matches: 3. In germline, CDR1 is MNHEY, CDR2 SMNVEV (reference sequence). The CDR3 loop is CASSLSGLAGGPNEQFF. CDR3 in DNA: TGTGCCAGCAGTTTATCGGGACTAGCGGGAGGGCCGAATGAGCAGTTCTTC.

This clonotype has only a few counts. The rearrangement links TRBV6-5 to TRBJ2-5; possible D gene TRBD2, 5 bases. The germline V gene has CDR1 MNHEY and CDR2 SVGAGI. V was pared by 2 bases and J by 2 bases, with 9 bases between. The CDR3 consists of 14 residues. The CDR3 bases are TGTGCCAGCAGTTACGGAGGCCAACAAGAGACCCAGTACTTC. The encoded protein is CASSYGGQQETQYF.

The chain recombines TRBV20-1 with TRBJ2-3, with no clear D. The germline V gene encodes CDR1 DFQATT and CDR2 SNEGSKA (reference sequence). There are 13 residues in the CDR3. V was clipped by 0 bases and J by 6 bases, with 10 bases between them. CDR3 bases: TGCAGTGCTAGAGACCTAGAAATGGATACGCAGTATTTT. Encoded protein: CSARDLEMDTQYF.

CDR3: CASSISSGGYNEQFF. In nucleotides, the CDR3 is TGTGCCAGTAGTATTAGTAGCGGGGGTTACAATGAGCAGTTCTTC. J is TRBJ2-1 and V is TRBV19; 9 positions agree with TRBD2. From germline, CDR1 is LNHDA and CDR2 SQIVND (reference sequence). Trimming cost V 3 bases and J 4 bases; bases outside gene matches: 4. The CDR3 sequence is 15 residues long.

Only a few counts were recorded for this clonotype. The chain links TRBV6-2 or TRBV6-3 to TRBJ2-2; D is tentatively TRBD1 or TRBD2 (5 bases each). The CDR3 covers 13 residues. Germline-derived CDR1 and CDR2 are MNHEY and SVGEGT. V shed 4 bases and J shed 5 bases, with 8 bases lying between them. This CDR3 is CASSLGETGELFF. DNA of the CDR3: TGTGCCAGCAGTTTGGGGGAAACCGGGGAGCTGTTTTTT.

V gene TRBV5-1 combines with J gene TRBJ2-4; D possibly matches TRBD1 or TRBD2 (5 bases each). V gave up 3 bases and J gave up 0 bases, with 19 bases separating them. The germline CDR1 and CDR2 sequences are SGHRS and YFSETQ. CDR3 length: 18 amino acids. The DNA for the CDR3 is TGCGCCAGCAGCTCGGACGGGGACCCTATACTAGCCAAAAACATTCAGTACTTC. It yields the protein CASSSDGDPILAKNIQYF.

The gene calls are TRBV4-1 and TRBJ1-1, with a tentative D call TRBD1 (5 bases). Trimming left V 3 bases short and J 0 bases short, with 20 bases between. This CDR3 is 18 amino acids long. Germline V CDR1 and CDR2: MGHRA, YSYEKL. As DNA, the CDR3 is TGCGCCAGCAGCCATCGGGGGGACGCCCTAATGATGAACACTGAAGCTTTCTTT. Protein: CASSHRGDALMMNTEAFF.

The chain employs TRBV5-1 and TRBJ1-3; possibly TRBD1 for D (6 bases). This CDR3 is built from 15 residues. Trimming removed 4 bases at V and 0 bases at J, with 11 bases between. In germline, CDR1 is SGHRS, CDR2 YFSETQ. CDR3 loop: CASSPTGSSGNTIYF. Here the CDR3 DNA reads TGCGCCAGCAGCCCGACAGGCTCCTCTGGAAACACCATATATTTT.

The chain employs TRBV4-2 and TRBJ1-1; D may be TRBD1 (5 bases). V shed 4 bases and J shed 1 base, with 16 bases lying between them. This CDR3 comprises 16 residues. Per the germline V gene, CDR1 is LGHNA and CDR2 is YNFKEQ. The CDR3 DNA reads as TGTGCCAGCAGCCGATCGGCCCTGACAGAGAACACTGAAGCTTTCTTT. Encoded protein: CASSRSALTENTEAFF.

The V call is TRBV7-2, the J call TRBJ2-4, with TRBD2 matching over 7 bases. The CDR3 consists of 17 residues. Germline V gene data show CDR1 as SGHTA and CDR2 as FQGNSA. After removal of 5 bases from V and 6 bases from J, the junction contained 16 bases not matched to a gene. The CDR3 loop is CASSQPGWGRGGNIQYF. The DNA for the CDR3 is TGTGCCAGCAGCCAACCCGGCTGGGGCCGCGGGGGAAACATTCAGTACTTC.

The V gene is TRBV21-1, the J gene TRBJ2-2; no DNA check was done on the table's D call, TRBD2. TRBV21-1 is marked as a pseudogene. This CDR3 comprises 16 residues. The DNA of the CDR3 is TGTGCCAGCAGCCTCGAGACTAGCGTGCTCTTAGGGGAGCTGTTTTTT. Translated: CASSLETSVLLGELFF.

CDR3 DNA sequence: TGTGCCATCAGTGAGTCCCTCGCCCCTCCGACCTCCTACGAGCAGTACTTC. Translated: CAISESLAPPTSYEQYF. The chain joins TRBV10-3 to TRBJ2-7; no clear D. In germline, CDR1 is ENHRY, CDR2 SYGVKD. The CDR3 length is 17 residues. V was trimmed by 0 bases and J by 0 bases, leaving 15 bases between them.

The chain uses TRBV7-9 and TRBJ2-7; 11 positions agree with TRBD1. This CDR3 contains 17 residues. Per the germline V gene, CDR1 is SEHNR and CDR2 is FQNEAQ (reference sequence). The V segment lost 5 bases and the J segment 1 base; nucleotides outside the gene matches: 10. CDR3 sequence: CASSTWKGTGGSYEQYF. The CDR3 DNA reads as TGTGCCAGCAGCACTTGGAAAGGGACAGGGGGATCCTACGAGCAGTACTTC.

This clonotype has only one observation. The chain links TRBV20-1 to TRBJ1-5; D uncertain. The CDR3 totals 11 residues. Trimming removed 6 bases from V and 3 bases from J, with 6 bases in between. CDR1 is DFQATT, CDR2 SNEGSKA, per germline (reference sequence). DNA of the CDR3: TGCAGTGCCACGCCCAATCAGCCCCAGCATTTT. Protein product: CSATPNQPQHF.

V is TRBV30 and J is TRBJ1-1; D possibly corresponds to TRBD1 (5 bases). V was shortened by 3 bases and J by 5 bases, with 13 bases between the two germline ends. The germline CDR1 and CDR2 sequences are GTSNPN and SVGIG (reference sequence). The CDR3 sequence is 13 residues long. The CDR3 sequence is CAWSAGMGTEAFF. The CDR3 DNA reads as TGTGCCTGGAGCGCAGGGATGGGGACTGAAGCTTTCTTT.

This rearrangement joins TRBV30 to TRBJ2-3; TRBD1 matches at 7 bases. The CDR3 consists of 13 residues. The V gene's germline CDR1 is GTSNPN and CDR2 SVGIG (reference sequence). With 2 bases clipped from V and 5 bases from J, the junction kept 4 bases outside the gene matches. The CDR3 sequence is CAWSTGAVDTQYF. The DNA for the CDR3 is TGTGCCTGGAGTACAGGGGCGGTAGATACGCAGTATTTT.

The rearrangement links TRBV5-4 to TRBJ1-6; TRBD1 matches at 8 bases. The length of the CDR3 is 14 residues. Germline values: CDR1 SGHNT, CDR2 YYREEE (reference sequence). V lost 0 bases and J lost 16; bases outside the gene matches: 9. CDR3 nucleotides: TGTGCCAGCAGCTTGGCAGGACAGGGTGAAGGGCTCCACTTT. It specifies CASSLAGQGEGLHF. Combining the CDR3 with reference TRBV5-4 and TRBJ1-6 gives the whole variable domain ETGVTQSPTHLIKTRGQQVTLRCSSQSGHNTVSWYQQALGQGPQFIFQYYREEENGRGNFPPRFSGLQFPNYSSELNVNALELDDSALYLCASSLAGQGEGLHFGNGTRLTVT.

The sample holds one count of this clonotype. V is TRBV5-5 and J is TRBJ1-5; TRBD1 matches at 8 bases. In germline, CDR1 is SGHKS, CDR2 YYEKEE (reference sequence). The CDR3 is 14 residues long. Trimming at V came to 0 bases and at J to 7 bases, leaving 3 bases not matched to a gene. The DNA of the CDR3 is TGTGCCAGCAGCTTGGAGACAGGGGTCCAGCCCCAGCATTTT. It yields the protein CASSLETGVQPQHF.

The genes are TRBV9 and TRBJ2-5, with a weak D call TRBD1 (6 bases). Looked up from germline, CDR1 is SGDLS and CDR2 is YYNGEE. The V and J ends lost 4 bases and 5 bases respectively, with 18 bases between them. The length of the CDR3 is 15 residues. CDR3 nucleotide sequence: TGTGCCAGCAGCCCCTGGGACACCCGTGGGGAGACCCAGTACTTC. Amino acids: CASSPWDTRGETQYF.

This clonotype has a handful of counts. The V call is TRBV6-1, the J call TRBJ2-1; 7 positions match TRBD2. V lost 7 bases to trimming and J lost 5 bases; unmatched junction nucleotides: 8. This CDR3 has 14 residues. Germline V CDR1 and CDR2: MNHNS, SASEGT. CDR3: CASTQGGTHNEQFF. In DNA, the CDR3 is TGTGCCAGCACCCAGGGAGGGACCCACAATGAGCAGTTCTTC.

The gene calls are TRBV6-4 and TRBJ2-3; 7 bases are shared with TRBD2. The germline V gene encodes CDR1 MRHNA and CDR2 SNTAGT. This CDR3 is 14 amino acids long. J lost 2 bases, V lost 6 bases, and 5 bases had no gene match. CDR3 region: CASSVAGPTDTQYF. CDR3 bases: TGTGCCAGCAGCGTAGCGGGCCCCACAGATACGCAGTATTTT.

Here the CDR3 reads CASRGPGTSYGYTF. The CDR3 DNA sequence: TGTGCCAGCCGTGGGCCAGGGACCTCTTATGGCTACACCTTC. The chain has TRBV2 and TRBJ1-2; tentatively, D is TRBD1 (5 bases). CDR1 is SNHLY, CDR2 FYNNEI, per germline. This CDR3 contains 14 residues. Trimming stripped 8 bases from V and 5 bases from J, with 18 bases between.

This chain joins TRBV7-9 and TRBJ1-1; 7 nucleotides match TRBD1. V shed 5 bases and J 1 base; nucleotides not matched to a gene: 13. CDR3 length: 17 amino acids. Germline CDR1 SEHNR, CDR2 FQNEAQ (reference sequence). The CDR3 sequence is CASSPRRTGLPNTEAFF. The CDR3 DNA is TGTGCCAGCAGCCCCCGGAGGACAGGCCTACCGAACACTGAAGCTTTCTTT. Supplemented by reference TRBV7-9 and TRBJ1-1, the full variable domain reads DTGVSQNPRHKITKRGQNVTFRCDPISEHNRLYWYRQTLGQGPEFLTYFQNEAQLEKSRLLSDRFSAERPKGSFSTLEIQRTEQGDSAMYLCASSPRRTGLPNTEAFFGQGTRLTVV.

V usage is TRBV5-5 and J usage is TRBJ2-7; D gene uncertain. Germline V CDR1 and CDR2: SGHKS, YYEKEE (reference sequence). Trimming removed 0 bases at V and 0 bases at J, with 7 bases between. This CDR3 has 14 amino acids. CDR3 coding DNA: TGTGCCAGCAGCTTGGGCGGATACTCCTACGAGCAGTACTTC. It translates to CASSLGGYSYEQYF.

This clonotype was observed a handful of times. The V and J genes are TRBV4-1 and TRBJ2-7; either TRBD1 or TRBD2 may fit D (5 bases each). This CDR3 comprises 15 residues. The V end was cut by 5 bases, the J end by 9 bases, with 23 bases between. Germline V lookup: CDR1 MGHRA, CDR2 YSYEKL. CDR3 amino acids: CASSTRDVASVGQYF. In DNA, the CDR3 is TGCGCCAGCAGCACCCGGGACGTGGCCTCGGTAGGGCAGTACTTC.

The chain joins TRBV9 to TRBJ1-1; D is ambiguous. Germline V gene data show CDR1 as SGDLS and CDR2 as YYNGEE. V was pared by 6 bases and J by 2 bases, with 11 bases between. The CDR3 sequence is 13 residues long. In nucleotides, the CDR3 is TGTGCCAGCACCGTGGACGGTAACACTGAAGCTTTCTTT. Translating gives CASTVDGNTEAFF.